The sequence of this TCR beta chain was determined in a study of blood T cells in healthy people across ages. Overall study results and limits: Naive CD4+ cell counts and diversity both ran higher in long-lived than in aged donors.

A second PCR, run for about 6 to 12 cycles, used a sample-barcoded 5' primer plus a J-beta primer mix. TCRdb reanalysed the 5' RACE reads using MiXCR and keeps one entry per CDR3 protein. The sample has roughly 720,000 distinct CDR3 sequences; approximately 55% are singletons. Germline CDR1 reads SSHAT; CDR2 reads FNYEAQ (reference sequence). The CDR3 covers 13 residues. This clonotype came up once. Its antigen is not identified. The sequencing sample was made of blood. The sequence was collected from a man aged 80 or over in good health. The V gene is TRBV7-7, the J gene TRBJ2-7; weak D call: TRBD1 (6 bases). TRBJ2-5 explains the end of the DNA better; the J call may be wrong. The CDR3 DNA is TGTGCCAGCAGCTTAGCAAGGGGGAAGACCCAGTACTTC. The encoded protein is CASSLARGKTQYF.